This T cell receptor (beta chain) derives from a study of cytomegalovirus exposure and HLA in healthy donors. About the research overall: A later analysis reported the approximately 120 validation repertoires used the same platform as the approximately 670 first-cohort repertoires. Study-wide results and caveats: TCR beta chains numbering 164 were designated cytomegalovirus-associated. That first-cohort TCR clusters tended to co-occur in the approximately 120 validation repertoires was found in a later analysis.

The donors were part of the roughly 110-subject validation cohort, which stood apart from the 666-subject first cohort. This CDR3 is built from 15 residues. The trim removed 1 base at V and 4 bases at J, leaving 3 bases unmatched. CDR1 MNHEY and CDR2 SVGAGI come from the germline V gene. Assay: immunoSEQ multiplex PCR; the TCRdb copy retains only in-frame clones and omits some. The profile shows approximately 160,000 clones, nearly 90% of them singletons. Concerning this clone itself: No antigen is known for it.

This chain links TRBV6-5 with TRBJ2-3; 9 nucleotides line up with TRBD2. Input material: PBMCs. This clonotype was sampled from a young man in good health and CMV-seropositive. The CDR3 region is CASSYYRTSADTQYF. The CDR3 DNA sequence: TGTGCCAGCAGTTACTATCGGACTAGCGCAGATACGCAGTATTTT.